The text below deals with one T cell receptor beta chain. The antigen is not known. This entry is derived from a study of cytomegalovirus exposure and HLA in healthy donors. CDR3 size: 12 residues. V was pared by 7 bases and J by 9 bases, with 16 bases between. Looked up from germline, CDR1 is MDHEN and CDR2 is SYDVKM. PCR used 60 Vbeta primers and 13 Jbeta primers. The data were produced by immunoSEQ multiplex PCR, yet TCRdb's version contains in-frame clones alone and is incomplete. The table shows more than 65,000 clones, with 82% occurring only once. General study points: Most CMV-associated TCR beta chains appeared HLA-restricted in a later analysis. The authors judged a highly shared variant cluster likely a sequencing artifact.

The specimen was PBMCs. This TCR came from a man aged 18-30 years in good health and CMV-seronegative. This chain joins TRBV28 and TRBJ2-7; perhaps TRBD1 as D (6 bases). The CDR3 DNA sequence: TGTGCCAGCACTACAGGGTTTCAGGGGCAGTACTTC. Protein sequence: CASTTGFQGQYF.